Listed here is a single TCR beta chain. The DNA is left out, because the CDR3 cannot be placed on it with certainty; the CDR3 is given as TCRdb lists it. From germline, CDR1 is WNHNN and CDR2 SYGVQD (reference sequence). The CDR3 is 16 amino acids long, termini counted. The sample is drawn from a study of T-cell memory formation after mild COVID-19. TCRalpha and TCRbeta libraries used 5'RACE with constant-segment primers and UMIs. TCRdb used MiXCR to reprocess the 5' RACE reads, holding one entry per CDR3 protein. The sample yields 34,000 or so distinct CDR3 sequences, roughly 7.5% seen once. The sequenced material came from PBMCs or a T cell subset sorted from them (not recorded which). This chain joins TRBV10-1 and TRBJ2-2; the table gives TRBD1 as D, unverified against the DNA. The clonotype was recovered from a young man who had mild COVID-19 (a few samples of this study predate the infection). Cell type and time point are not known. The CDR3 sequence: CASSQQGRGTGELFFF.